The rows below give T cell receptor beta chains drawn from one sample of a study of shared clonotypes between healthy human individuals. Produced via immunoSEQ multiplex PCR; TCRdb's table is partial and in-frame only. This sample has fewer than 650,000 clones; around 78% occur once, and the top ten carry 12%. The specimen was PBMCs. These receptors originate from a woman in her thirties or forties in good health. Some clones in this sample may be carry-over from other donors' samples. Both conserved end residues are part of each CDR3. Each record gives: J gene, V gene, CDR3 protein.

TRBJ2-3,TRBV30,CAWLRGPSTDTQYF
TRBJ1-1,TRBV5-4,CASSFTGTGTEAFF
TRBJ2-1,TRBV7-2,CASSPTQGTYNEQFF
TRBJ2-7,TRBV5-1,CASSRLGLAGASYEQYF
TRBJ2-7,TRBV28,CASRPGQGWYEQYF
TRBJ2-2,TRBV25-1,CASSDGGGAGELFF
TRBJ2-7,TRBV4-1,CASSQRDYGVYEQYF
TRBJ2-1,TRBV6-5,CASSSTGGPANEQFF
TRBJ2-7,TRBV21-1,CAVRDNTYEQYF
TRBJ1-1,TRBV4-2,CASSQVRRMNTEAFF
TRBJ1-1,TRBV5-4,CASSLARQGASSNTEAFF
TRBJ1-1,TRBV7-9,CASSYMGGLGTEAFF
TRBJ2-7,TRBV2,CASRGTSGGSYEQYF
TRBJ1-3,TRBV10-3,CAISGWDSSSGNTIYF
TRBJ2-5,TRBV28,CASSTGRVQETQYF